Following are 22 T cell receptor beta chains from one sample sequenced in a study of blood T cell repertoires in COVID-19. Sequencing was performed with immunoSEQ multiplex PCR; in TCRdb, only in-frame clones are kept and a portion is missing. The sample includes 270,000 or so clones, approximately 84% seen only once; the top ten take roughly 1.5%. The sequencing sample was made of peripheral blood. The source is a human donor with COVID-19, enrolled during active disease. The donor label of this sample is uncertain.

This CDR3 is CASSDMTSGRGDEQFF. The CDR3 DNA follows: TGTGCCAGCAGTGACATGACTAGCGGGAGGGGGGATGAGCAGTTCTTC. The chain carries TRBV6-1 and TRBJ2-1; 14 bases match TRBD2. This CDR3 region has 16 residues. Germline V gene sequence: CDR1 MNHNS, CDR2 SASEGT. Trimming took 3 bases from V and 8 from J; bases not matched to a gene: 6.

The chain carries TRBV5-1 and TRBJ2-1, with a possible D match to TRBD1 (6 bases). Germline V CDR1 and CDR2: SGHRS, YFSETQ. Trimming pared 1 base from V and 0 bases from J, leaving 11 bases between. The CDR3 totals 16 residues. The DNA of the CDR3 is TGCGCCAGCAGCTTGACAGGGTCTAGCTCCTACAATGAGCAGTTCTTC. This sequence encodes CASSLTGSSSYNEQFF.

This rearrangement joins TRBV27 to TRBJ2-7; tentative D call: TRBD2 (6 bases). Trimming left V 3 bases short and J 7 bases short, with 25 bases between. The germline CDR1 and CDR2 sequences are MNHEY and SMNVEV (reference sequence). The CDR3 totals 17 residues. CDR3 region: CASSLRGMRDLLGEQYF. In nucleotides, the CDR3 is TGTGCCAGCAGTTTGCGTGGGATGCGGGACCTATTGGGGGAGCAGTACTTC.

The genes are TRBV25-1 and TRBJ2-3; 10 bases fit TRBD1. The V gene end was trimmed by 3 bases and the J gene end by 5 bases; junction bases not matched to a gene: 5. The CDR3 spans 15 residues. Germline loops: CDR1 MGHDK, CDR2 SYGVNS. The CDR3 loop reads CASSETGGNQDTQYF. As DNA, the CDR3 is TGTGCCAGCAGTGAGACAGGGGGCAATCAAGATACGCAGTATTTT.

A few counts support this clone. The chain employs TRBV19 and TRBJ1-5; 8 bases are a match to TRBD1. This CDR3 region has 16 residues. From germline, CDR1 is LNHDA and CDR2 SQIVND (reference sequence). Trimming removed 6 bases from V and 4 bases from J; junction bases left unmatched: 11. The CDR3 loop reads CASSTLPGQVNQPQHF. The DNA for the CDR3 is TGTGCCAGTAGCACTCTACCGGGACAGGTTAATCAGCCCCAGCATTTT.

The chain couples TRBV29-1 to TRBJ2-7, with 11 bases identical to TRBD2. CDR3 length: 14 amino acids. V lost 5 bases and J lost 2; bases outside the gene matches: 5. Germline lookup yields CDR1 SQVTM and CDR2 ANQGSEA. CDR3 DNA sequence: TGCAGCGTTCTAGGGACTAGCGGTACCTACGAGCAGTACTTC. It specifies CSVLGTSGTYEQYF.

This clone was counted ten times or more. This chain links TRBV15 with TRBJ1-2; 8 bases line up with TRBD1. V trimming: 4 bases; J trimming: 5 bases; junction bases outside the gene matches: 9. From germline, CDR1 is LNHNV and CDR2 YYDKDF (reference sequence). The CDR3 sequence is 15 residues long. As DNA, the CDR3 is TGTGCCACCAGCAAGGCAGGGGGCGGATTTTATGGCTACACCTTC. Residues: CATSKAGGGFYGYTF.

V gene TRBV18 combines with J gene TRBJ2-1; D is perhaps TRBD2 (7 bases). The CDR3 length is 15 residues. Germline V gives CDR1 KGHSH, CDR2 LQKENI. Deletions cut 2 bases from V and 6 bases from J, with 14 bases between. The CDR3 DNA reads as TGTGCCAGCTCACCATTCGGGGAGGGGGGCAATGAGCAGTTCTTC. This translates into CASSPFGEGGNEQFF.

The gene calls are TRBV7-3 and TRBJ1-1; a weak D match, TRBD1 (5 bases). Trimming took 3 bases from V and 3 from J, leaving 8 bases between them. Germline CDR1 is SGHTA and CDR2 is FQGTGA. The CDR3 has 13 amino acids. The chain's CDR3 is CASSFAGDTEAFF. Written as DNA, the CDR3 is TGTGCCAGCAGCTTCGCGGGGGACACTGAAGCTTTCTTT. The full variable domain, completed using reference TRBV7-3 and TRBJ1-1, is GAGVSQTPSNKVTEKGKYVELRCDPISGHTALYWYRQSLGQGPEFLIYFQGTGAADDSGLPNDRFFAVRPEGSVSTLKIQRTERGDSAVYLCASSFAGDTEAFFGQGTRLTVV.

CDR3 sequence (DNA): TGTGCCAGCAGCTTAGCACAGGGGGAGGTTGAAAAACTGTTTTTT. This codes for CASSLAQGEVEKLFF. This chain links TRBV11-2 with TRBJ1-4; 8 nucleotides line up with TRBD1. With 1 base clipped from V and 7 bases from J, the junction kept 5 bases outside the gene matches. CDR1 is SGHAT and CDR2 is FQNNGV in the germline V gene. This CDR3 is built from 15 residues.

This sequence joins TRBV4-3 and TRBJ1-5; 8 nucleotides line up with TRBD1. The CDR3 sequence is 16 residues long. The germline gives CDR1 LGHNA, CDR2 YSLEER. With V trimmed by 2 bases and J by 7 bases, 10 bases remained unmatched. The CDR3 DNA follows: TGCGCCAGCAGCCAATCCGCAGGGGGCGGGGTACAGCCCCAGCATTTT. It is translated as CASSQSAGGGVQPQHF.

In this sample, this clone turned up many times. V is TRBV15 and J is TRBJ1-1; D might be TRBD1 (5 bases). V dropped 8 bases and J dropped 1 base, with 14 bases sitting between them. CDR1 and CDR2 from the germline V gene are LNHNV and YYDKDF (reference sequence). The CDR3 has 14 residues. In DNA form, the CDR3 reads TGTGCCACCGATCCCACCGGGGGGAACACTGAAGCTTTCTTT. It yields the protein CATDPTGGNTEAFF.

CDR3 residues: CASSPRGGAGNTIYF. In DNA form, the CDR3 reads TGTGCCAGCAGCCCCCGGGGAGGAGCTGGAAACACCATATATTTT. The chain joins TRBV9 to TRBJ1-3; D ambiguous. From germline, CDR1 is SGDLS and CDR2 YYNGEE. The V and J ends lost 4 bases and 2 bases respectively, with 13 bases between them. The CDR3 has 15 amino acids.

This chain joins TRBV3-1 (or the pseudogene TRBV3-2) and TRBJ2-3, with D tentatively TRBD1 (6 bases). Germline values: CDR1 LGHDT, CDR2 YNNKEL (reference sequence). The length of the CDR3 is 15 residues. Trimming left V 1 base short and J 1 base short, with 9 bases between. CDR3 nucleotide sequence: TGTGCCAGCAGCCAAGGGACAGCTCGCACAGATACGCAGTATTTT. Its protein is CASSQGTARTDTQYF.

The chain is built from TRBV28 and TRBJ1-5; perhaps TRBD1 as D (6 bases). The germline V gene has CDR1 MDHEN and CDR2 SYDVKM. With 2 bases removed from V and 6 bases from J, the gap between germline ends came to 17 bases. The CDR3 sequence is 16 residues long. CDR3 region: CASSLSWGQGGQPQHF. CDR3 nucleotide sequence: TGTGCCAGCAGTTTAAGTTGGGGGCAGGGTGGTCAGCCCCAGCATTTT.

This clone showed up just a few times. The CDR3 here is CASSELVAEAFF. The CDR3 DNA reads as TGCGCCAGCAGTGAGTTGGTAGCTGAAGCTTTCTTT. The rearrangement uses TRBV10-1 and TRBJ1-1; D remains unclear. Trimming shortened V by 1 base and J by 6 bases, and 6 bases separated the two germline ends. From germline, CDR1 is WNHNN and CDR2 SYGVQD (reference sequence). The CDR3 has 12 amino acids.

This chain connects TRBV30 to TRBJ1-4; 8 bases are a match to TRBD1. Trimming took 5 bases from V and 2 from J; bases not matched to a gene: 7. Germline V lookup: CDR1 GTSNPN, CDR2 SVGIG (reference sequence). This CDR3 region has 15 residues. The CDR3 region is CAWGQGGLTNEKLFF. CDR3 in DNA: TGTGCCTGGGGACAGGGAGGGCTTACTAATGAAAAACTGTTTTTT.

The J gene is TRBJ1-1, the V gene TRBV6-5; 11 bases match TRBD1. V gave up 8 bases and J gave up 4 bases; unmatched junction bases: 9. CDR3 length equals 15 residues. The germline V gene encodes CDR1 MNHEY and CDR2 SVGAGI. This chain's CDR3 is CASRDRGAGGTEAFF. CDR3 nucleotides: TGTGCCAGCCGGGACAGGGGGGCGGGGGGCACTGAAGCTTTCTTT.

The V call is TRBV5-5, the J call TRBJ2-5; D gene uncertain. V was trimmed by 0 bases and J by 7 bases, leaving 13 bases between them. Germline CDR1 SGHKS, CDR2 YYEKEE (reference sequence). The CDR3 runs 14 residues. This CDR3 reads CASSLDSQAATQYF. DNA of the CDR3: TGTGCCAGCAGCTTGGATAGTCAGGCCGCGACCCAGTACTTC.

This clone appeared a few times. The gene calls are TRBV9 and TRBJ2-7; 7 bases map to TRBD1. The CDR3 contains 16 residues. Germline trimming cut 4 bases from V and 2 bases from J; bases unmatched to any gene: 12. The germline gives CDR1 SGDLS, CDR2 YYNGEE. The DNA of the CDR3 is TGTGCCAGCAGCCCTCGAGGGACAGTGACCACCTACGAGCAGTACTTC. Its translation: CASSPRGTVTTYEQYF.

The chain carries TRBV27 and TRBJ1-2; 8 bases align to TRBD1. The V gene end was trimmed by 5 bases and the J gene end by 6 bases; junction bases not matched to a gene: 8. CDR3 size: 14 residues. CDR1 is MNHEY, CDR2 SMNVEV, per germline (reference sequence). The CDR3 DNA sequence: TGTGCCAGCAGTCTAAACGAGGACAGGGATGGCTACACCTTC. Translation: CASSLNEDRDGYTF.

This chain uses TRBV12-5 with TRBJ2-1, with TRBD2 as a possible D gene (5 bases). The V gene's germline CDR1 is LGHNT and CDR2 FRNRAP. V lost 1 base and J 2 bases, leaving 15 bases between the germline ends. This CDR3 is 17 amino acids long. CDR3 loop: CASGLALEGFTYNEQFF. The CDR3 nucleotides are TGTGCTAGTGGTTTGGCCTTAGAGGGTTTTACCTACAATGAGCAGTTCTTC.